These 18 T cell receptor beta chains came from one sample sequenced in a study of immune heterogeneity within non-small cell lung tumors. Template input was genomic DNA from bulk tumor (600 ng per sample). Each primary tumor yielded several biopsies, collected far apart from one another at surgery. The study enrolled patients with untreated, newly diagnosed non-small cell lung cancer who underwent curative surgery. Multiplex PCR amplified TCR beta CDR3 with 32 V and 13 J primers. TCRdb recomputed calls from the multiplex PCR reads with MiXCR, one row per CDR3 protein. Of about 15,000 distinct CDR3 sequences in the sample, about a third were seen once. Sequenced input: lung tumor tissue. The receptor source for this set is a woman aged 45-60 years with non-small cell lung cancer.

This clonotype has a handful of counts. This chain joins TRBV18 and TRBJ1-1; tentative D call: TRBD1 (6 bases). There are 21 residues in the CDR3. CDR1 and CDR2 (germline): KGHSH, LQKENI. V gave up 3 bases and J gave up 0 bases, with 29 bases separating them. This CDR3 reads CASSPAFTGIGGQGVNTEAFF. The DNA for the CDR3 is TGTGCCAGCTCACCCGCATTTACAGGGATTGGGGGTCAAGGGGTGAACACTGAAGCTTTCTTT.

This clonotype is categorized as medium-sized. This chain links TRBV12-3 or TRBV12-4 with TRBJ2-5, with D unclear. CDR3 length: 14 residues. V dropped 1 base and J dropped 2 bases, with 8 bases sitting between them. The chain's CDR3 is CASSLGRIQETQYF. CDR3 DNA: TGTGCCAGCAGTTTAGGCAGGATTCAAGAGACCCAGTACTTC.

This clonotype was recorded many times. The CDR3 nucleotides are TGTGCCAGCAGTCATAAGCCGGGACAGGGGGCTTGGGACACTGAAGCTTTCTTT. Encoded protein: CASSHKPGQGAWDTEAFF. This chain uses TRBV2 with TRBJ1-1; 12 bases are a match to TRBD1. The CDR3 has 18 residues. Germline loops: CDR1 SNHLY, CDR2 FYNNEI. J was trimmed by 3 bases and V by 5 bases; bases with no gene match: 13.

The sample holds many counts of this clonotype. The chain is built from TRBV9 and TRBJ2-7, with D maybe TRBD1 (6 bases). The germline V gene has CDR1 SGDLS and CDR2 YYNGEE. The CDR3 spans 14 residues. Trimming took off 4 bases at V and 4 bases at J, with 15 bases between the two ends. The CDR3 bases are TGTGCCAGCAGCCCCACAGGGAGTAGGTACGAGCAGTACTTC. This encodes CASSPTGSRYEQYF. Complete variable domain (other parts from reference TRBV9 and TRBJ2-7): DSGVTQTPKHLITATGQRVTLRCSPRSGDLSVYWYQQSLDQGLQFLIQYYNGEERAKGNILERFSAQQFPDLHSELNLSSLELGDSALYFCASSPTGSRYEQYFGPGTRLTVT.

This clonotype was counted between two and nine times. For the CDR3, the DNA is TGTGCCAGCCAGTGGGGGACAGGGGTTGGAGGGGAGCTGTTTTTT. Protein sequence: CASQWGTGVGGELFF. The V call is TRBV7-3, the J call TRBJ2-2, with 10 bases identical to TRBD1. J lost 8 bases, V lost 8 bases, and 11 bases had no gene match. From germline, CDR1 is SGHTA and CDR2 FQGTGA. This CDR3 is 15 amino acids long.

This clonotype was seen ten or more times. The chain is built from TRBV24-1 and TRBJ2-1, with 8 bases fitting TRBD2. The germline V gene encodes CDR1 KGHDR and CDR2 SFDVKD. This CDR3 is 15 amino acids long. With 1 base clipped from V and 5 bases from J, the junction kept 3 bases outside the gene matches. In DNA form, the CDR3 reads TGTGCCACCAGTGATTTAGCGGGAGTGGACAATGAGCAGTTCTTC. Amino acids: CATSDLAGVDNEQFF.

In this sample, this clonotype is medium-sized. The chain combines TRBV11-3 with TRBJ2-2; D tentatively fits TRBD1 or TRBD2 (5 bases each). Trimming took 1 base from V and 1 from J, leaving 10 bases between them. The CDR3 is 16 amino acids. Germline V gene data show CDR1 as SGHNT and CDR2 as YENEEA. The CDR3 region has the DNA TGTGCCAGCAGCTTAGCTGGGGGTCTGAACACCGGGGAGCTGTTTTTT. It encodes CASSLAGGLNTGELFF.

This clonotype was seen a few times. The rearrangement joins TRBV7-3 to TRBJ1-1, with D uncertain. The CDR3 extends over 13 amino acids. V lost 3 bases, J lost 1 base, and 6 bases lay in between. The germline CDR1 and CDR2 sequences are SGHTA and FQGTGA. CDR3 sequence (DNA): TGTGCCAGCAGCTTTTCCCCGAACACTGAAGCTTTCTTT. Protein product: CASSFSPNTEAFF.

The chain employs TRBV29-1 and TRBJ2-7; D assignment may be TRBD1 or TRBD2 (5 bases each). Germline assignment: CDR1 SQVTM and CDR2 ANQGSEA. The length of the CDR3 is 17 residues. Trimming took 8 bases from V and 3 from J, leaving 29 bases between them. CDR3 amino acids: CSPRHHRDPGLGYEQYF. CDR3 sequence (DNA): TGCAGCCCGAGACACCACCGGGACCCCGGGTTGGGCTACGAGCAGTACTTC.

The CDR3 spells CSASGRALSTGELFF. The CDR3 DNA reads TGCAGTGCTAGCGGGAGGGCCCTATCCACCGGGGAGCTGTTTTTT. V usage is TRBV20-1 and J usage is TRBJ2-2; 8 bases agree with TRBD2. The trim removed 3 bases at V and 4 bases at J, leaving 7 bases unmatched. The CDR3 sequence is 15 residues long. The V gene's germline CDR1 is DFQATT and CDR2 SNEGSKA (reference sequence).

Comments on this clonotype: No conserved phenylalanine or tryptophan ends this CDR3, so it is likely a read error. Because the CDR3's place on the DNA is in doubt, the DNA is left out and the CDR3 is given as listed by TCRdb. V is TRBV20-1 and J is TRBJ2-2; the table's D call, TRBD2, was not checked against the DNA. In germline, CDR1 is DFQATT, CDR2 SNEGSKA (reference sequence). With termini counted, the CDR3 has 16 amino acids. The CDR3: CSARASGGPNTGEPFV.

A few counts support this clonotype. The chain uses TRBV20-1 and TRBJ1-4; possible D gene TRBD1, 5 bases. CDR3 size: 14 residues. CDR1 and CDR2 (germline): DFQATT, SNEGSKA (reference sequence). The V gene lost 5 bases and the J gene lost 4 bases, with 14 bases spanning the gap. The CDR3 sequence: CSAAPGLNNEKLFF. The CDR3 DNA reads TGCAGTGCTGCTCCGGGACTGAATAATGAAAAACTGTTTTTT.

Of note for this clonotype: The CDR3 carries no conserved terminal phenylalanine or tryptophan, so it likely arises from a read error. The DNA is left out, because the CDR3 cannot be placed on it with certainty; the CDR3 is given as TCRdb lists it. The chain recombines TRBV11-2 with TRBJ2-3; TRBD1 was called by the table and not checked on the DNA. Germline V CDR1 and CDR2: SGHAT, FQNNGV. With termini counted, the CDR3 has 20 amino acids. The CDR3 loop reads CASSLEPPLSGIPYEQYFGP.

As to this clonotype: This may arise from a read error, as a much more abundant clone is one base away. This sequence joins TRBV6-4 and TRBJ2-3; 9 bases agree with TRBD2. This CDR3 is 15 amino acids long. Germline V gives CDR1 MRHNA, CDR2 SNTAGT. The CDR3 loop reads CVSSSSGEGTDTQYF. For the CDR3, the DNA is TGTGTCAGCAGTTCTAGCGGGGAAGGCACAGATACGCAGTATTTT.

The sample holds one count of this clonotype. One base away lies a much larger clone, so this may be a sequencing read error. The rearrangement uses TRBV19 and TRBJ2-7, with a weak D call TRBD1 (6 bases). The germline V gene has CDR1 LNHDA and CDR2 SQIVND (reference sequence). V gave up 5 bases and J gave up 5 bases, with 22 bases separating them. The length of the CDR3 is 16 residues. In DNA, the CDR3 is TGTGCCAGTAGTGGCGCTACAGGGAACGGTGTGGACGAGCAGTACTTC. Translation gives CASSGATGNGVDEQYF.

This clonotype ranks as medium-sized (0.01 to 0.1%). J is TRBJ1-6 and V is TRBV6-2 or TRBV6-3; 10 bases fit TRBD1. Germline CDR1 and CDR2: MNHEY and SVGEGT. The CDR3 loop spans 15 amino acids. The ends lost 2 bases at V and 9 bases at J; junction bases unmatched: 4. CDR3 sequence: CASSYGTGEASPLHF. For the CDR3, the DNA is TGTGCCAGCAGTTACGGGACAGGGGAAGCTTCACCCCTCCACTTT.

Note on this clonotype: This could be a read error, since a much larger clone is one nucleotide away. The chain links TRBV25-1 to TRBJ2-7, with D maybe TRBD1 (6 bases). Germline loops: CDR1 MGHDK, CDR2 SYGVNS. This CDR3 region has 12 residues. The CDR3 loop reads CANSDRFGEQYF. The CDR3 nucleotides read TGTGCCAACAGTGACAGGTTCGGCGAGCAGTACTTC.

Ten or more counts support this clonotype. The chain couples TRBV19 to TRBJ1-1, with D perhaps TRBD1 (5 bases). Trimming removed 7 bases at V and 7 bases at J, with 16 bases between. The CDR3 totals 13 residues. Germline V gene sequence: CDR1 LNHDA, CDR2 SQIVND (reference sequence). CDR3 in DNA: TGTGCCAGTACTCCCTCCGGGGGGATTGAAGCTTTCTTT. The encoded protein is CASTPSGGIEAFF.